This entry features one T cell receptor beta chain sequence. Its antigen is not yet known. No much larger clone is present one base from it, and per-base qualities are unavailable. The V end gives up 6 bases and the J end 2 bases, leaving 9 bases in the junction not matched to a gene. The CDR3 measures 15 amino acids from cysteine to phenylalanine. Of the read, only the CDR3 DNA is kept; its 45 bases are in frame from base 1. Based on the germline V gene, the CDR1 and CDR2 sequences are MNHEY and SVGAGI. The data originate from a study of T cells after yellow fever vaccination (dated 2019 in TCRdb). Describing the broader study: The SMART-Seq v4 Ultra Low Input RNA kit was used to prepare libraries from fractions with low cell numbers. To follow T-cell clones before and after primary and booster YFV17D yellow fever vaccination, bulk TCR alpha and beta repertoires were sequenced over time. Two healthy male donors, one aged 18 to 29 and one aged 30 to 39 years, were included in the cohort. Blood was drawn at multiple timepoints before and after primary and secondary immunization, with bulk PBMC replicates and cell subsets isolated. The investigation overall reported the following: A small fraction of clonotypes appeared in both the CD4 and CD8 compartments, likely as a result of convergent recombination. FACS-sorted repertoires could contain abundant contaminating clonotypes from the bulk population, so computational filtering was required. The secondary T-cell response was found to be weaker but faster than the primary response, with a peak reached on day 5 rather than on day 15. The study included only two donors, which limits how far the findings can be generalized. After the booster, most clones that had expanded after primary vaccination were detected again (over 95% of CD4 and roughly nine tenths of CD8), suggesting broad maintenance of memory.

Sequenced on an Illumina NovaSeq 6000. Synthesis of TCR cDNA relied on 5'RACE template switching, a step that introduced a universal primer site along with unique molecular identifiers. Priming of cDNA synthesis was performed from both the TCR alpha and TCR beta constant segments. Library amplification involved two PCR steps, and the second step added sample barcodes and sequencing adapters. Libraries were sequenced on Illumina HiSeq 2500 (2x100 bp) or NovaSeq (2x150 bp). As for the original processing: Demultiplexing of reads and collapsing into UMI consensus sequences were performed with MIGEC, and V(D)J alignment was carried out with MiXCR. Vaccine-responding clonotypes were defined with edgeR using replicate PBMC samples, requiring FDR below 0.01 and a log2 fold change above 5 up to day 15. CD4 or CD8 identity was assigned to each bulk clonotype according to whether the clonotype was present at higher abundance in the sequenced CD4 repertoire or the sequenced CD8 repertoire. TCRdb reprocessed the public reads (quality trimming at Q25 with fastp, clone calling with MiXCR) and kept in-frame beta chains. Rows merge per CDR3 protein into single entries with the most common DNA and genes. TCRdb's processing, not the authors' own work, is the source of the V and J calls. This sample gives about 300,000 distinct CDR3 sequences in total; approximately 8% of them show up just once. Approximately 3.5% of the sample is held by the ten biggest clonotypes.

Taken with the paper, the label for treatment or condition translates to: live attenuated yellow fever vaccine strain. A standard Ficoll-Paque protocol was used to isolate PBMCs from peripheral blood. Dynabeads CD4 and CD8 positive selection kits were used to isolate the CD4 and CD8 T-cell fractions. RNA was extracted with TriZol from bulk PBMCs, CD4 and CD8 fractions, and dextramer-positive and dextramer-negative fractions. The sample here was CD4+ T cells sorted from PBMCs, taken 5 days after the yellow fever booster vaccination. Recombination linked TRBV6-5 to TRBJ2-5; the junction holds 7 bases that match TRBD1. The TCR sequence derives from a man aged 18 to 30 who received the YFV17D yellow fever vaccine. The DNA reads TGTGCCAGCAGACCAGGGGGTTCCCCGCAAGAGACCCAGTACTTC. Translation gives CASRPGGSPQETQYF.